Described below is a single T cell receptor (beta chain) sequence and its context. Antigen specificity is unknown. The sample comes from a study of response to subunit inactivated influenza vaccine. Study-wide results and caveats: New T cells are recruited in small numbers by each seasonal influenza vaccination, according to the authors' suggestion.

TCRdb re-analysed the RT-PCR reads in MiXCR, keeping a single row per CDR3 protein. This sample carries roughly 710,000 distinct CDR3 sequences, about 14% of them seen once, and the ten largest clones take 7.5% to 8%. The CDR3 consists of 16 residues. Germline assignment: CDR1 MNHEY and CDR2 SVGAGI. The germline V and J ends were trimmed by 5 bases and 2 bases, with 18 bases remaining between them. This clonotype originated in a man aged 45-65 years who received an inactivated influenza vaccine. The chain is built from TRBV6-5 and TRBJ1-1, with a tentative D call TRBD1 (5 bases). This material consisted of PBMCs from blood, taken less than 15 days before vaccination. For the CDR3, the DNA is TGTGCCAGCAGTCTACTCCCCGGCAGGGATAACACTGAAGCTTTCTTT. This gives the protein CASSLLPGRDNTEAFF.